This T cell receptor (beta chain) was obtained from a study of long-term antiretroviral therapy in people with HIV. Investigators performed immunoSEQ version v3.0 at survey level. Clones were sequenced by immunoSEQ multiplex PCR, and TCRdb holds only the in-frame ones, with some missing. The sample has over 10,000 clones, about 87% seen once. V trimming: 5 bases; J trimming: 7 bases; junction bases outside the gene matches: 8. Germline V lookup: CDR1 SGHTA, CDR2 FQGNSA. CDR3 size: 15 residues. This clonotype was sampled from a woman aged 40 to 50 with HIV. V and J are TRBV7-2 and TRBJ1-5, with 10 bases fitting TRBD1. Material: unsorted PBMCs, obtained 2.1 years after starting antiretroviral therapy. CDR3 sequence (DNA): TGTGCCAGCAGCCAATGGGGACAGGGGATACAGCCCCAGCATTTT. As protein: CASSQWGQGIQPQHF. The full variable domain, rest sourced from reference TRBV7-2 and TRBJ1-5, is GAGVSQSPSNKVTEKGKDVELRCDPISGHTALYWYRQSLGQGLEFLIYFQGNSAPDKSGLPSDRFSAERTGGSVSTLTIQRTQQEDSAVYLCASSQWGQGIQPQHFGDGTRLSIL.